These T cell receptor beta chains were read from a single sample in a study of blood T cell repertoires in COVID-19. TCRdb's table, derived via immunoSEQ multiplex PCR, lists solely in-frame clones and lacks some. The sample holds approximately 300,000 clones, about nine tenths seen once. Sequencing was performed on PBMCs or T cells enriched from blood (not recorded which). All receptors come from a woman aged 18 to 35 who had recovered from COVID-19. Both conserved end residues are part of each CDR3.

J gene | CDR3 length | V gene | CDR3 protein
TRBJ1-1 | 14 | TRBV6-5 | CASSPRRPNTEAFF
TRBJ2-1 | 18 | TRBV9 | CASSTRLAGTGSYNEQFF
TRBJ2-5 | 12 | TRBV29-1 | CSVRTGQETQYF
TRBJ2-3 | 16 | TRBV30 | CAWSQPRTHVGDTQYF
TRBJ1-6 | 17 | TRBV19 | CASSFRGLQGLNSPLHF
TRBJ2-2 | 15 | TRBV7-2 | CASSRSGGNTGELFF
TRBJ1-3 | 15 | TRBV6-6 | CASSSGQGRRNTIYF
TRBJ2-3 | 15 | TRBV6-5 | CASSLAGPSTDTQYF
TRBJ2-7 | 15 | TRBV6-1 | CASSEAGGHPYEQYF
TRBJ2-7 | 14 | TRBV5-1 | CASSSGGSEDEQYF
TRBJ1-2 | 14 | TRBV27 | CASSLAGQGNGYTF
TRBJ1-5 | 18 | TRBV7-2 | CASSLMGGAGSSNQPQHF
TRBJ1-1 | 15 | TRBV15 | CATSNSGTIPLEAFF
TRBJ2-7 | 13 | TRBV28 | CASRFGAGDEQYF
TRBJ2-3 | 16 | TRBV10-2 | CASSEWTSGKGDTQYF
TRBJ1-1 | 15 | TRBV11-2 | CASSLVGARSTEAFF
TRBJ2-3 | 14 | TRBV29-1 | CSGVGDRATDTQYF
TRBJ1-5 | 14 | TRBV10-3 | CAISESPAVGPQHF